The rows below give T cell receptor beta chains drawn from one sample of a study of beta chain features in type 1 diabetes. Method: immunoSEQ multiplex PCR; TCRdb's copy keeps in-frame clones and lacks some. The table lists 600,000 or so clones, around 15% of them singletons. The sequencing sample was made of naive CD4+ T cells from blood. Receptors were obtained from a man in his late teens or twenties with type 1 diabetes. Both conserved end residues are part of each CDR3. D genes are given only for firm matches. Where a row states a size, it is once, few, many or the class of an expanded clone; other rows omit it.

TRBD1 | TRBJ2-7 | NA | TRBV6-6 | TGTGCCAGCAGAAGACAGGGGACGGGCTCCTACGAGCAGTACTTC | CASRRQGTGSYEQYF
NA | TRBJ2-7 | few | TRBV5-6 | TGTGCCAGCAGCTTGGTCCCGGACAGAACCTACGAGCAGTACTTC | CASSLVPDRTYEQYF
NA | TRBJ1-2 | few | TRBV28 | TGTGCCACCCGGGGGGGTGGCTACACCTTC | CATRGGGYTF
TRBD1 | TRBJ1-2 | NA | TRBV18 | TGTGCCAGCTCATCCGACAGGGGAGAGGTTTTAAACTATGGCTACACCTTC | CASSSDRGEVLNYGYTF
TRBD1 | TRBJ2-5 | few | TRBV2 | TGTGCCGGTGGGACAGTACAAGAGACCCAGTACTTC | CAGGTVQETQYF
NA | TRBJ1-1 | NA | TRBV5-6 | TGTGCCAGCAGATTTGACAGGAACACTGAAGCTTTCTTT | CASRFDRNTEAFF
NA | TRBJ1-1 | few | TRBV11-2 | TGTGCCAGCAGCTTAACTCAGTGGAACACTGAAGCTTTCTTT | CASSLTQWNTEAFF
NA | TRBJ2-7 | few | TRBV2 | TGTGCCAGCAGGGACGTCGCCTACGAGCAGTACTTC | CASRDVAYEQYF
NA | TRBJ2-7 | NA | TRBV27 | TGTGCCAGCAGCTACTCTGCCCCGTTAGCCGGGTCCGAGCAGTACTTC | CASSYSAPLAGSEQYF
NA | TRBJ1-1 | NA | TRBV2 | TGTGCCAGCAGTGAGGGTCTGACCACTGAAGCTTTCTTT | CASSEGLTTEAFF
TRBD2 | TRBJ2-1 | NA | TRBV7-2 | TGTGCCAGCGCGGTCGGGGGGTCCCATGAGCAGTTCTTC | CASAVGGSHEQFF
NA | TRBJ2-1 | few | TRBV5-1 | TGCGCCAGCAGCTTGACTGATTACAATGAGCAGTTCTTC | CASSLTDYNEQFF
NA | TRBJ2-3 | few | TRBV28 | TGTGCCAGCATCCCTAACACGCGAAGCACAGATACGCAGTATTTT | CASIPNTRSTDTQYF
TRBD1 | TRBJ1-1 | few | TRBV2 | TGTGCCAGCAGATTAGGACAGGGCGCTGAAGCTTTCTTT | CASRLGQGAEAFF
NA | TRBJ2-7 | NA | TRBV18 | TGTGCCAGCTCACCGGTCCATGCCAGGAGCTCCTACGAGCAGTACTTC | CASSPVHARSSYEQYF
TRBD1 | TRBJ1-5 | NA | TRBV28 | TGTGCCAGCAGCTCAGGGGGCAGGTGGCAGCCCCAGCATTTT | CASSSGGRWQPQHF
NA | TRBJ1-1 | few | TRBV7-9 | TGTGCCAGCAGCCCCCAGGGCTCCTCCACTGAAGCTTTCTTT | CASSPQGSSTEAFF
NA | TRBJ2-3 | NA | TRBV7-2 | TGTGCCAGCAGCAACTTAGGACAGCCCACAGATACGCAGTATTTT | CASSNLGQPTDTQYF
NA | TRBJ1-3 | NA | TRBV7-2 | TGTGCCAGCAGCTTAAGCGGAAACACCATATATTTT | CASSLSGNTIYF
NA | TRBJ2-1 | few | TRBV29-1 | TGCAGCGTTGGACTACAGGGACAGCAGTTCTTC | CSVGLQGQQFF
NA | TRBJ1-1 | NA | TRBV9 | TGTGCCAGCAGCGTAAGGCAACAGACTCAAGCTTTCTTT | CASSVRQQTQAFF
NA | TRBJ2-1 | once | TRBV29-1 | TGCAGCGTGGGTTGGATTGGTGAGCAGTTCTTC | CSVGWIGEQFF
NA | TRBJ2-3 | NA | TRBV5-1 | TGCGCCAGCAGCTTGAAACAGATTAGCACAGATACGCAGTATTTT | CASSLKQISTDTQYF
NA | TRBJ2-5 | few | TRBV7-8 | TGTGCCAGCAGCCTTAGAGAATCGGAGACCCAGTACTTC | CASSLRESETQYF
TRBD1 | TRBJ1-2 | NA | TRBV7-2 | TGTGCCAGCAGCATCCTGCCAGGGGGTGTCTATGGCTACACCTTC | CASSILPGGVYGYTF
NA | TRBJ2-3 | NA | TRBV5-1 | TGCGCCAGCAGCTTGGGACTAGGTCTGGCGGATACGCAGTATTTT | CASSLGLGLADTQYF
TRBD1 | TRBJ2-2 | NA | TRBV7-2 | TGTGCCAGCAGCTTCCCGGGACAGGGAAGCGGGGAGCTGTTTTTT | CASSFPGQGSGELFF